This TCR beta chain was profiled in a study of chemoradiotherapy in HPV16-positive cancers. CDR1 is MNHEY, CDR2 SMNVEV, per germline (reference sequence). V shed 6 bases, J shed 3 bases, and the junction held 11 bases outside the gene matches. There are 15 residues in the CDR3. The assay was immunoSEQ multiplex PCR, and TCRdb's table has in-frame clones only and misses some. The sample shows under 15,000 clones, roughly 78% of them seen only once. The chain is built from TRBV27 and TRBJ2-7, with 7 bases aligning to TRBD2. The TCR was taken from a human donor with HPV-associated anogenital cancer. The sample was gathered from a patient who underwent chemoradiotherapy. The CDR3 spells CASSQSGDVNYEQYF. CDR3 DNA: TGTGCCAGCAGCCAAAGCGGGGATGTTAACTACGAGCAGTACTTC.